Listed here are 8 T cell receptor beta chains from one sample, sequenced in a study of blood T cell repertoires in COVID-19. This table comes from immunoSEQ multiplex PCR, and its TCRdb copy is limited to in-frame clones, with some not included. Counted here are about 300,000 clones, over 85% occurring once; the ten biggest clones make up 2.5% to 3%. Sequenced sample: PBMCs or T cells enriched from blood (not recorded which). These receptors originate from a woman aged 45-59 years who had been exposed to COVID-19.

This clone has a handful of counts. The V call is TRBV15, the J call TRBJ2-5; D gene uncertain. The germline gives CDR1 LNHNV, CDR2 YYDKDF (reference sequence). V lost 0 bases to trimming and J lost 0 bases, with 8 bases between them. The length of the CDR3 is 15 residues. CDR3 bases: TGTGCCACCAGCAGAGATATCGGGTACCAAGAGACCCAGTACTTC. Encoded protein: CATSRDIGYQETQYF.

The sample holds one count of this clone. V and J are TRBV12-3 or TRBV12-4 and TRBJ1-1; D ambiguous. The CDR3 runs to 12 residues. V was trimmed by 5 bases and J by 1 base, leaving 5 bases between them. The CDR3 reads CASSPKNTEAFF. CDR3 sequence (DNA): TGTGCCAGCAGTCCTAAGAACACTGAAGCTTTCTTT.

The chain links TRBV2 to TRBJ1-2, with D possibly being TRBD1 (6 bases). The CDR3 length is 13 residues. The germline V and J ends were trimmed by 7 bases and 0 bases, with 9 bases remaining between them. Germline V gene sequence: CDR1 SNHLY, CDR2 FYNNEI. CDR3 in amino acids: CASIRTANYGYTF. CDR3 sequence (DNA): TGTGCCAGCATCAGGACAGCTAACTATGGCTACACCTTC.

This chain connects TRBV19 to TRBJ2-2; D might be TRBD2 (6 bases). V dropped 4 bases and J dropped 5 bases, with 14 bases sitting between them. The CDR3 has 15 amino acids. Germline values: CDR1 LNHDA, CDR2 SQIVND (reference sequence). For the CDR3, the DNA is TGTGCCAGTAGTACTCGACTAGTTAATACCGGGGAGCTGTTTTTT. Protein product: CASSTRLVNTGELFF.

This clone was counted once. The chain links TRBV19 to TRBJ1-2, with TRBD1 identical over 8 bases. The germline V gene has CDR1 LNHDA and CDR2 SQIVND (reference sequence). This CDR3 has 14 amino acids. V lost 5 bases to trimming and J lost 5 bases; unmatched junction nucleotides: 7. CDR3: CASSAWDRTYGYTF. The CDR3 coding sequence is TGTGCCAGTAGTGCTTGGGACAGGACTTATGGCTACACCTTC.

This clone was picked up one time. This chain uses TRBV4-2 with TRBJ1-3; D gene unclear. There are 14 residues in the CDR3. Germline V gene lookup returns CDR1 LGHNA and CDR2 YNFKEQ. The ends were cut back, 4 bases at V and 4 bases at J, with 11 bases in the middle. The DNA for the CDR3 is TGTGCCAGCAGCCGCTGGGAGGGCGGAAACACCATATATTTT. It yields the protein CASSRWEGGNTIYF.

V and J are TRBV7-8 and TRBJ1-1; possible D gene TRBD1, 5 bases. Trimming removed 1 base from V and 4 bases from J, with 7 bases in between. CDR1 is SGHVS, CDR2 FQNEAQ, per germline. The CDR3 is 13 amino acids. The CDR3 spells CASSLGTGTEAFF. In nucleotides, the CDR3 is TGTGCCAGCAGCTTAGGAACAGGCACTGAAGCTTTCTTT. The variable domain in full, with the rest retrieved from reference TRBV7-8 and TRBJ1-1, is GAGVSQSPRYKVAKRGQDVALRCDPISGHVSLFWYQQALGQGPEFLTYFQNEAQLDKSGLPSDRFFAERPEGSVSTLKIQRTQQEDSAVYLCASSLGTGTEAFFGQGTRLTVV.

The chain recombines TRBV20-1 with TRBJ1-2; 8 bases map to TRBD1. V lost 3 bases and J lost 6; bases outside the gene matches: 15. CDR3 length equals 16 residues. Germline CDR1 DFQATT, CDR2 SNEGSKA (reference sequence). The DNA of the CDR3 is TGCAGTGCTAGTAGAGGATTGGACCAGGGGGCTAATGGCTACACCTTC. The encoded protein is CSASRGLDQGANGYTF.